This entry lists 3 T cell receptor beta chains sequenced from one sample in a study of vaccination and CD4 T cells after COVID-19. One entry per CDR3 protein, called by TCRdb with MiXCR from the PCR reads. The table shows approximately 40,000 distinct CDR3 sequences, with 36% occurring only once. The time point denotes: late sampling 161 to 241 days after vaccination in a few convalescent patients. The sequences come from CD4+ T cells from blood, collected about 7 months after SARS-CoV-2 vaccination. These TCRs come from a human donor who had recovered from COVID-19.

V and J are TRBV18 and TRBJ2-3; 10 bases fit TRBD2. Losses at the gene ends were 5 bases for V and 5 bases for J; bases not matched to a gene: 4. Germline CDR1 reads KGHSH; CDR2 reads LQKENI. This CDR3 spans 14 amino acids. The CDR3, as DNA: TGTGCCAGCTCAATTCGGACTAGCGGAGATACGCAGTATTTT. This sequence encodes CASSIRTSGDTQYF.

This clonotype was observed a handful of times. The V call is TRBV20-1, the J call TRBJ2-1, with D perhaps matching TRBD2 (6 bases). This CDR3 has 16 residues. Germline CDR1 DFQATT, CDR2 SNEGSKA (reference sequence). V gave up 0 bases and J gave up 7 bases, with 19 bases separating them. The CDR3 sequence: CSARDQEVAEWNEQFF. CDR3 nucleotide sequence: TGCAGTGCTAGAGATCAGGAGGTAGCGGAGTGGAATGAGCAGTTCTTC.

Note on this clonotype: One end of the junction fails to match germline, which may point to a read error. The chain joins TRBV20-1 to TRBJ2-5, with D unresolved. This CDR3 region has 13 residues. Looked up from germline, CDR1 is DFQATT and CDR2 is SNEGSKA (reference sequence). The CDR3 sequence is CGAPNLQQETQYF. The CDR3 coding sequence is TGCGGTGCCCCTAACTTACAACAAGAGACCCAGTACTTC.